The clone carrying this T cell receptor beta chain was seen more than once but under ten times. The antigen is undetermined. CDR3 length: 13 amino acids. V dropped 1 base and J dropped 9 bases, with 12 bases sitting between them. Germline values: CDR1 LGHNA, CDR2 YSLEER. 5'RACE template switching added a universal primer site and UMIs to TCR cDNA. TCRdb processed the 5' RACE reads anew with MiXCR; each CDR3 protein has one entry. The sample lists about 220,000 distinct CDR3 sequences, roughly 3% occurring once. This record comes from a study of T cells after yellow fever vaccination. On the study more broadly: Preparing low-cell-number fractions relied on SMART-Seq v4 Ultra Low Input.

The study's findings and limits: Subsequent booster samples again held most clones from primary vaccination (around 96% CD4, 85% to 90% CD8). Abundant bulk-derived clonotypes could contaminate FACS-sorted repertoires.

This sequence was found in a young man who received the YFV17D yellow fever vaccine. The chain couples TRBV4-3 to TRBJ1-1, with a weak D call TRBD1 (5 bases). This specimen consisted of CD4+ T cells sorted from PBMCs, obtained 10 days after the yellow fever booster vaccination. As DNA, the CDR3 is TGCGCCAGCAGCCAAGGTGACAGAATGAAAGCTTTCTTT. Protein product: CASSQGDRMKAFF.